This passage covers 3 T cell receptor beta chains from one sample sequenced in a study of cytomegalovirus exposure and HLA in healthy donors. The primer mix had 60 Vbeta and 13 Jbeta primers. TCRdb's table, derived via immunoSEQ multiplex PCR, lists solely in-frame clones and lacks some. The sample lists 200,000 to 300,000 clones; 81% were seen once. The sequenced sample consisted of PBMCs. Every receptor here comes from an older woman in good health and CMV-seropositive.

The chain is built from TRBV7-9 and TRBJ2-7; TRBD1 matches at 10 bases. Per germline, CDR1 SEHNR and CDR2 FQNEAQ (reference sequence). The CDR3 sequence is 14 residues long. V was pared by 5 bases and J by 2 bases, with 3 bases of the junction left unmatched. This CDR3 reads CASSVDRGTYEQYF. CDR3 coding DNA: TGTGCCAGCAGCGTGGACAGGGGGACCTACGAGCAGTACTTC.

CDR3 coding DNA: TGTGCCAGCAGCCAATGGACAGGGGGCACAGATACGCAGTATTTT. This sequence encodes CASSQWTGGTDTQYF. The rearrangement joins TRBV5-4 to TRBJ2-3; 9 bases agree with TRBD1. This CDR3 contains 15 residues. Per the germline V gene, CDR1 is SGHNT and CDR2 is YYREEE (reference sequence). With 4 bases clipped from V and 1 base from J, the junction kept 4 bases outside the gene matches. The full variable domain, its missing parts supplied by reference TRBV5-4 and TRBJ2-3, is ETGVTQSPTHLIKTRGQQVTLRCSSQSGHNTVSWYQQALGQGPQFIFQYYREEENGRGNFPPRFSGLQFPNYSSELNVNALELDDSALYLCASSQWTGGTDTQYFGPGTRLTVL.

In this sample, this clone turned up once. V usage is TRBV6-6 and J usage is TRBJ2-7; 11 positions match TRBD2. V trimming: 6 bases; J trimming: 5 bases; junction bases outside the gene matches: 6. The CDR3 totals 14 residues. Germline CDR1 is MNHNY and CDR2 is SVGAGI (reference sequence). The CDR3 region has the DNA TGTGCCAGCAGACTTACTAGCGGGAGCCACGAGCAGTACTTC. Translated: CASRLTSGSHEQYF.